This T cell receptor (beta chain) was retrieved from a study of blood T cell repertoires in COVID-19. Study in general: Samples came from the United States, Italy and Spain, spanning acute and convalescent COVID-19. T cells, B-cell-depleted T cells, or PBMCs provided the cDNA or gDNA that served as material.

This clone was observed once. Study processing details: Researchers report that nucleated cell counts were estimated from reference gene primer amplification. This table comes from immunoSEQ multiplex PCR, and its TCRdb copy is limited to in-frame clones, with some not included. For V, J and clone size, that table is used; D and trimming come from the DNA. In the table there are about 250,000 clones, approximately 88% of which are singletons. With 2 bases removed from V and 1 base from J, the gap between germline ends came to 6 bases. Germline V gene lookup returns CDR1 WNHNN and CDR2 SYGVQD (reference sequence). The CDR3 totals 13 residues.

Material for sequencing was peripheral blood. The V call is TRBV10-1, the J call TRBJ2-7; D uncertain. The TCR sequence derives from a woman aged 35 to 49 who had recovered from COVID-19. The CDR3 spells CASSEVTSYEQYF. The DNA of the CDR3 is TGCGCCAGCAGTGAGGTAACTTCCTACGAGCAGTACTTC.